This T cell receptor beta chain was recorded in a study of regulatory T cells in long-lasting Graves disease. Overall study results and limits: Fewer public clonotypes were shared by new patients (966) than by persistent patients (2,741).

iRepertoire HTBI primers and Arm-PCR of CDR3 regions built TCR beta libraries. Using its own MiXCR run on the multiplex PCR reads, TCRdb lists one record per CDR3 protein. The sample includes 700,000 or so distinct CDR3 sequences, around 32% seen only once; the top ten take 42%. V was pared by 3 bases and J by 4 bases, with 15 bases between. The germline V gene has CDR1 DFQATT and CDR2 SNEGSKA (reference sequence). There are 14 residues in the CDR3. Concerning this clonotype itself: Antigen specificity is unknown.

Described time point: persistent/refractory GD, antithyroid drugs over 5 years with positive TRAb. PBMC RNA served as the TCR library source. Approximately 10-milliliter peripheral blood samples went into EDTA tubes. The chain links TRBV20-1 to TRBJ1-1; maybe TRBD1 (5 bases). The material was peripheral blood mononuclear cells (PBMCs), obtained when the disease was refractory, from a patient treated with antithyroid drugs. This sequence was found in a female donor with Graves disease. DNA of the CDR3: TGCAGTGCTAGTTTAGGGGCCCGAATCACTGAAGCTTTCTTT. Residues: CSASLGARITEAFF.